These T cell receptor beta chains were read from a single sample in a study of tumor-infiltrating lymphocytes in oesophageal squamous cell carcinoma. A single record per CDR3 protein comes from TCRdb applying MiXCR to the PCR reads. The table lists around 13,000 distinct CDR3 sequences, more than 50% of them singletons. Sequencing was carried out using esophageal tumor tissue. The receptor set was obtained from a female donor with esophageal squamous cell carcinoma. CDR3s leave out the opening cysteine and the closing phenylalanine or tryptophan.

V gene: TRBV19; J gene: TRBJ2-2; CDR3 protein: ASRTSGYTGELF
V gene: TRBV25-1; J gene: -; CDR3 protein: ASSNPGGGAPYEQY
V gene: TRBV6-6; J gene: TRBJ2-4; CDR3 protein: ASQGATQIDTNIQY
V gene: TRBV6-8; J gene: -; CDR3 protein: ASTGGAYNEQF
V gene: TRBV7-3; J gene: TRBJ2-1; CDR3 protein: ASSPETSYNEQF
V gene: TRBV2; J gene: TRBJ2-5; CDR3 protein: ASRSIERGVQETQY
V gene: TRBV11-2; J gene: TRBJ2-7; CDR3 protein: ASSLIPGTYEQY
V gene: TRBV6-1; J gene: TRBJ2-3; CDR3 protein: ASSELTDTQY
V gene: TRBV11-2; J gene: -; CDR3 protein: ASSLGVNGETQY
V gene: TRBV7-2; J gene: -; CDR3 protein: AIALQGARQETQY
V gene: TRBV7-2; J gene: TRBJ2-3; CDR3 protein: ASSWDRGPDTQY
V gene: TRBV28; J gene: TRBJ2-1; CDR3 protein: ASSFLAAYNEQF
V gene: TRBV7-9; J gene: TRBJ2-7; CDR3 protein: ASSSSGQGAAEQY
V gene: TRBV7-6; J gene: TRBJ2-3; CDR3 protein: ASSHSSGRLVRREY
V gene: TRBV7-3; J gene: -; CDR3 protein: ASSQTPDTEAF